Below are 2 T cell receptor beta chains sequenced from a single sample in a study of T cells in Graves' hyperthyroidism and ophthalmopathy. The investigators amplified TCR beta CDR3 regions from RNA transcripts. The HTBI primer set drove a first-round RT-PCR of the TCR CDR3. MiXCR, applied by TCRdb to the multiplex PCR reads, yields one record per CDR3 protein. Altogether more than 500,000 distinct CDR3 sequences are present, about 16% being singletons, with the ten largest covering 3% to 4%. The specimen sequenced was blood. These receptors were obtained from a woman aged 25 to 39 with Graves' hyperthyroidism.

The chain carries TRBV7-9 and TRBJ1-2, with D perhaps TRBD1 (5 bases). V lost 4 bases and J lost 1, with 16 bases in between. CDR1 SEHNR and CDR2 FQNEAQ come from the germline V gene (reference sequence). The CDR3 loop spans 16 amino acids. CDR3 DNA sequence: TGTGCCAGCAGCTCTCTACAGGCAGTTCATAACTATGGCTACACCTTC. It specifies CASSSLQAVHNYGYTF.

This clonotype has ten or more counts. The CDR3 region has the DNA TGTGCCAGCAGTTTCGTAGCGGGAGTCTACGAGCAGTACTTC. It is translated as CASSFVAGVYEQYF. This sequence joins TRBV28 and TRBJ2-7; 9 nucleotides agree with TRBD2. The V segment lost 3 bases and the J segment 3 bases; nucleotides outside the gene matches: 3. CDR1 is MDHEN, CDR2 SYDVKM, per germline. This CDR3 region has 14 residues.